Listed below are T cell receptor beta chains from one sample, sequenced in a study of blood T cell repertoires in COVID-19. Sequenced by immunoSEQ multiplex PCR; TCRdb stores in-frame clones only, minus some. The profile shows about 390,000 clones, more than 75% of them singletons. Sequencing was performed on peripheral blood. The origin of the receptors is a woman in her fifties or sixties with COVID-19, enrolled during active disease. Each CDR3 is given with its conserved first and last residue. D genes are given only for firm matches. The size field is filled for only some rows; it gives once, few, many or a size class.

d_gene	v_gene	j_gene	abundance	CDR3nt	CDR3aa
TRBD1	TRBV7-9	TRBJ2-5	NA	TGTGCCAGCAGCCTAGGGACAGGGCTACAAGAGACCCAGTACTTC	CASSLGTGLQETQYF
TRBD1	TRBV28	TRBJ2-1	once	TGTGCCAGCAGTCCGGGGACAGGGAGCTCCTACAATGAGCAGTTCTTC	CASSPGTGSSYNEQFF
NA	TRBV6-5	TRBJ1-6	NA	TGTGCCACCGCGAGGGGGTTCAATTCACCCCTCCACTTT	CATARGFNSPLHF
TRBD1	TRBV15	TRBJ2-7	NA	TGTGCCACCAGCGCCGGGACAGGGGGCTACGAGCAGTACTTC	CATSAGTGGYEQYF
NA	TRBV10-3	TRBJ1-4	NA	TGTGCCATCAGTCCGGGACTGACTAATGAAAAACTGTTTTTT	CAISPGLTNEKLFF
NA	TRBV18	TRBJ1-2	NA	TGTGCCAGCTCACCCGTATTCAGTCTTTCTAACTATGGCTACACCTTC	CASSPVFSLSNYGYTF
NA	TRBV2	TRBJ1-5	once	TGTGCCAGCAGTTCGGTATTGGGGCAGGGACACAATCAGCCCCAGCATTTT	CASSSVLGQGHNQPQHF
TRBD2	TRBV7-7	TRBJ2-1	NA	TGTGCTAGCAGCAAGGTGCGGGGGGGCCCCAATGAGCAGTTCTTC	CASSKVRGGPNEQFF
NA	TRBV7-2	TRBJ1-2	NA	TGTGCCAGCAGCAACATCGCCGGGACACCTTATGGCTACACCTTC	CASSNIAGTPYGYTF
NA	TRBV7-6	TRBJ1-1	NA	TGTGCCAGCAGCTTAATGGGGGGGAATACTGAAGCTTTCTTT	CASSLMGGNTEAFF
NA	TRBV27	TRBJ1-2	few	TGTGCCAGCAGTCCGAGACCAGGCTATGGCTACACCTTC	CASSPRPGYGYTF
NA	TRBV5-1	TRBJ1-2	NA	TGCGCCAGCAGGTTACAGCAGGGAAGATATGGCTACACCTTC	CASRLQQGRYGYTF
TRBD1	TRBV5-8	TRBJ1-5	once	TGTGCCAGCAGCTTGGACTTGGGACAGTCGAATCAGCCCCAGCATTTT	CASSLDLGQSNQPQHF
TRBD1	TRBV5-1	TRBJ1-6	NA	TGCGCCAGCAGCCTACAGGGGAGCTCCTATAATTCACCCCTCCACTTT	CASSLQGSSYNSPLHF
NA	TRBV7-3	TRBJ1-1	NA	TGTGCCAGCAGCTTAGAGGTAGTGAACACTGAAGCTTTCTTT	CASSLEVVNTEAFF
TRBD1	TRBV18	TRBJ2-3	once	TGTGCCAGCTCACCACCGGGACAGGCCACAGATACGCAGTATTTT	CASSPPGQATDTQYF
NA	TRBV6-2/TRBV6-3	TRBJ2-3	few	TGTGCCAGCAGTTACCGCGCGGTCGATAGCACAGATACGCAGTATTTT	CASSYRAVDSTDTQYF
NA	TRBV7-3	TRBJ1-1	NA	TGTGCCAGCAAGATCTCCGGGAACACTGAAGCTTTCTTT	CASKISGNTEAFF
NA	TRBV5-1	TRBJ1-1	NA	TGCGCCAGCAGCTTGTCAGGGTACACTGAAGCTTTCTTT	CASSLSGYTEAFF
NA	TRBV4-2	TRBJ1-1	NA	TGTGCCAGCAGCCCGGGGATGGCGAACACTGAAGCTTTCTTT	CASSPGMANTEAFF
NA	TRBV5-1	TRBJ2-7	NA	TGCGCCAGCAGCTTACTCAGGGGTAACGAGCAGTACTTC	CASSLLRGNEQYF
NA	TRBV7-2	TRBJ2-1	NA	TGTGCCAGCAGCTTGCTTAGCTCCTACAATGAGCAGTTCTTC	CASSLLSSYNEQFF
TRBD1	TRBV4-1	TRBJ1-2	NA	TGCGCCAGCAGTACGACAGGGAACTATGGCTACACCTTC	CASSTTGNYGYTF
NA	TRBV18	TRBJ2-1	NA	TGTGCCAGCTCACCAGACAGGTTCAATGAGCAGTTCTTC	CASSPDRFNEQFF
TRBD1	TRBV10-2	TRBJ1-1	NA	TGCGCCAGCAGCTCCAGGGGGCCCACTGAAGCTTTCTTT	CASSSRGPTEAFF
TRBD1	TRBV3-1/TRBV3-2	TRBJ2-2	NA	TGTGCCAGCAGCCTAGGACAGGGAGTCACCGGGGAGCTGTTTTTT	CASSLGQGVTGELFF
TRBD1	TRBV2	TRBJ2-6	NA	TGTGCCAGCAGTGACCACAGGGGGCACGGGGCCAACGTCCTGACTTTC	CASSDHRGHGANVLTF
NA	TRBV27	TRBJ1-1	NA	TGTGCCAGCAGTTTCAGGGGTTTCACTGAAGCTTTCTTT	CASSFRGFTEAFF
TRBD1	TRBV19	TRBJ1-6	NA	TGTGCCAGTAGTACGATGACTCAGGGGGCCGTACTCATCGACCCCCTCCACTTT	CASSTMTQGAVLIDPLHF
TRBD1	TRBV18	TRBJ2-1	NA	TGTGCCAGCTCACCTTCGGACAGGGCGTACAATGAGCAGTTCTTC	CASSPSDRAYNEQFF
TRBD1	TRBV25-1	TRBJ1-2	NA	TGTGCCAGCAGTGCCCCTGGGACAGGGCGAGGCTACACCTTC	CASSAPGTGRGYTF
TRBD1	TRBV18	TRBJ1-4	few	TGTGCCAGCTCAAACCCTCCAGGGGGGAAGAATGAAAAACTGTTTTTT	CASSNPPGGKNEKLFF
NA	TRBV2	TRBJ2-2	NA	TGTGCCAGCAGGAGGGACAAGACCACCGGGGAGCTGTTTTTT	CASRRDKTTGELFF
NA	TRBV28	TRBJ1-2	NA	TGTGCCAGCACGGGTGACTATGGCTACACCTTC	CASTGDYGYTF
NA	TRBV24-1	TRBJ1-5	NA	TGTGCCACCAGTGCGGAGGGTAGCCAGCCCCAGCATTTT	CATSAEGSQPQHF
NA	TRBV5-1	TRBJ1-6	NA	TGCGCCAGCAGCTTGGAATCCCCGGGTGATTCACCCCTCCACTTT	CASSLESPGDSPLHF
TRBD2	TRBV19	TRBJ2-2	many	TGTGCCAGTAGACCCACTAGCGGGGGGGCCTTCGGGGAGCTGTTTTTT	CASRPTSGGAFGELFF
NA	TRBV19	TRBJ1-5	NA	TGTGCCAGTATGCGGGGGAATAGCAATCAGCCCCAGCATTTT	CASMRGNSNQPQHF
NA	TRBV19	TRBJ2-1	NA	TGTGCCAGTAGTATAACTGGGGGGTATGAGCAGTTCTTC	CASSITGGYEQFF
NA	TRBV12-5	TRBJ2-1	once	TGTGCTAGTGGTTTGACGCCGTCGGGCCAGGGGTCCTACAATGAGCAGTTCTTC	CASGLTPSGQGSYNEQFF
TRBD1	TRBV18	TRBJ1-2	NA	TGTGCCAGCTCCCGCGGACAGGATCTTGGCTACACCTTC	CASSRGQDLGYTF
TRBD1	TRBV5-1	TRBJ1-4	once	TGCGCCAGCAGCATTGGACAGGGTAATGAAAAACTGTTTTTT	CASSIGQGNEKLFF
NA	TRBV19	TRBJ1-3	NA	TGTGCCAGTAGTACCCGTGGAAACACCATATATTTT	CASSTRGNTIYF
TRBD1	TRBV7-9	TRBJ2-5	NA	TGTGCCAGCAGCTTATGGGACAGGGGGCCCCGTGGGCCCCAAGAGACCCAGTACTTC	CASSLWDRGPRGPQETQYF
TRBD2	TRBV6-5	TRBJ2-7	NA	TGTGCCAGCAGGATGGTTGGGACTAGCGGGGGAAAGCAGTACTTC	CASRMVGTSGGKQYF
NA	TRBV5-1	TRBJ2-3	NA	TGCGCCAGCAGAACGGTAGATACGCAGTATTTT	CASRTVDTQYF
NA	TRBV11-2	TRBJ2-7	NA	TGTGCCACCACGAAGGCAGGAGGATACGAGCAGTACTTC	CATTKAGGYEQYF
NA	TRBV4-1	TRBJ1-6	NA	TGCGCCAGCAGCCAAGGGGCAGGGCATAATTCACCCCTCCACTTT	CASSQGAGHNSPLHF
TRBD1	TRBV5-4	TRBJ1-4	NA	TGTGCCAGCAGCTTGGGGACAGGACGGGAAAAACTGTTTTTT	CASSLGTGREKLFF
NA	TRBV11-1	TRBJ1-2	NA	TGTGCCAGCAGCCCAGGGATGCCCTATGGCTACACCTTC	CASSPGMPYGYTF
NA	TRBV28	TRBJ1-2	NA	TGTGCCAGCAGCGGGGGGGGTGGAGGAAAAATGGGAGGCTACACCTTC	CASSGGGGGKMGGYTF
NA	TRBV7-2	TRBJ2-2	NA	TGTGCCAGCAGCTTTAGGCGGTCCGGGGAGCTGTTTTTT	CASSFRRSGELFF
NA	TRBV18	TRBJ2-4	few	TGTGCCAGCTCACCAGGAGGGGCAAAAAACATTCAGTACTTC	CASSPGGAKNIQYF
NA	TRBV6-6	TRBJ2-7	NA	TGTGCCAGCAGTTACTCGCAGGGGTTGTGGCGGGAGCAGTACTTC	CASSYSQGLWREQYF
TRBD1	TRBV19	TRBJ1-1	NA	TGTGCCAGTAGTCCCCGATGGGGGACAGGGGCCAACACTGAAGCTTTCTTT	CASSPRWGTGANTEAFF
NA	TRBV3-1/TRBV3-2	TRBJ1-6	NA	TGTGCCAGCAGTCGGCAGGATTTTTCACCCCTCCACTTT	CASSRQDFSPLHF
TRBD1	TRBV6-7	TRBJ1-5	NA	TGTGCCAGCAGTACTAAAGACAGGGGCAATCAGCCCCAGCATTTT	CASSTKDRGNQPQHF
TRBD1	TRBV4-2	TRBJ2-1	NA	TGTGCCAGCAGCTCAGCCGGGTTGACAGGGGACAATGAGCAGTTCTTC	CASSSAGLTGDNEQFF
NA	TRBV6-5	TRBJ2-1	NA	TGTGCCAGCAGTTACCCGGGTGAGCAGTTCTTC	CASSYPGEQFF